A single sample gave rise to the 10 T cell receptor beta chains below, sequenced in a study of blood T cell repertoires in COVID-19. The protocol was immunoSEQ multiplex PCR, while the TCRdb copy is restricted to in-frame clones and leaves out a portion. This sample has roughly 78,000 clones; 86% occur once, and the top ten carry 1.5% to 2%. Sequences were obtained from peripheral blood. These receptors were collected from a woman aged 55-70 years with acute or convalescent COVID-19.

This chain joins TRBV10-3 and TRBJ2-1, with a tentative D call TRBD2 (6 bases). This CDR3 region has 17 residues. V lost 6 bases to trimming and J lost 0 bases, with 18 bases between them. CDR1 ENHRY and CDR2 SYGVKD come from the germline V gene. In DNA form, the CDR3 reads TGTGCCATCAGCCCCAAGACGGGGGTGAGCTCCTACAATGAGCAGTTCTTC. It specifies CAISPKTGVSSYNEQFF.

The V gene is TRBV19, the J gene TRBJ1-3; 8 bases align to TRBD1. Trimming cost V 4 bases and J 3 bases; bases outside gene matches: 5. Germline V gene data show CDR1 as LNHDA and CDR2 as SQIVND (reference sequence). This CDR3 spans 15 amino acids. Here the CDR3 DNA reads TGTGCCAGTAGTACGTCAGGGGGCTTTGGAAACACCATATATTTT. Amino acids: CASSTSGGFGNTIYF.

The rearrangement uses TRBV10-2 and TRBJ1-1; TRBD1 matches 12 bases. V dropped 11 bases and J dropped 5; count of bases not matched to a gene: 3. Germline V gene lookup returns CDR1 WSHSY and CDR2 SAAADI. The CDR3 length is 12 residues. CDR3 protein: CASGQGATEAFF. The CDR3 DNA reads TGCGCCTCGGGACAGGGGGCTACTGAAGCTTTCTTT.

The chain uses TRBV7-2 and TRBJ2-7; 7 positions agree with TRBD2. The ends lost 2 bases at V and 5 bases at J; junction bases unmatched: 9. This CDR3 contains 15 residues. Looked up from germline, CDR1 is SGHTA and CDR2 is FQGNSA. In nucleotides, the CDR3 is TGTGCCAGCAGCTTAAACGGGGCCCGGGGGGACGAGCAGTACTTC. Protein product: CASSLNGARGDEQYF. Full variable domain (outside the CDR3, taken from reference TRBV7-2 and TRBJ2-7): GAGVSQSPSNKVTEKGKDVELRCDPISGHTALYWYRQSLGQGLEFLIYFQGNSAPDKSGLPSDRFSAERTGGSVSTLTIQRTQQEDSAVYLCASSLNGARGDEQYFGPGTRLTVT.

The DNA for the CDR3 is TGCGCCAGCAGCTTGAACGGCAGGGGGCCCTACGAGCAGTACTTC. Its translation: CASSLNGRGPYEQYF. The rearrangement uses TRBV5-1 and TRBJ2-7; 8 positions match TRBD1. The CDR3 length is 15 residues. V gave up 1 base and J gave up 2 bases; unmatched junction bases: 5. CDR1 SGHRS and CDR2 YFSETQ come from the germline V gene.

The rearrangement links TRBV10-3 to TRBJ1-5; a possible D gene is TRBD1 (5 bases). CDR1 and CDR2 (germline): ENHRY, SYGVKD. The germline V and J ends were trimmed by 3 bases and 4 bases, with 7 bases remaining between them. The CDR3 totals 13 residues. This CDR3 is CAISERGNQPQHF. CDR3 nucleotide sequence: TGTGCCATCAGTGAAAGGGGAAATCAGCCCCAGCATTTT.

This chain uses TRBV19 with TRBJ2-3; the match to TRBD1 covers 9 bases. The V gene end was trimmed by 5 bases and the J gene end by 1 base; junction bases not matched to a gene: 4. The CDR3 covers 15 residues. Germline lookup yields CDR1 LNHDA and CDR2 SQIVND (reference sequence). DNA of the CDR3: TGTGCCAGTAGTTCACAGGGGGCGGGCACAGATACGCAGTATTTT. Protein: CASSSQGAGTDTQYF.

The V and J genes are TRBV7-2 and TRBJ2-5; 7 nucleotides align to TRBD1. The CDR3 runs 14 residues. The V gene's germline CDR1 is SGHTA and CDR2 FQGNSA. V was clipped by 5 bases and J by 5 bases; unmatched bases: 8. The CDR3 DNA reads TGTGCCAGCAGCCCGAGGACAGGAATCGAGACCCAGTACTTC. Translation gives CASSPRTGIETQYF.

The chain uses TRBV7-8 and TRBJ2-1; tentatively, D is TRBD2 (5 bases). CDR1 SGHVS and CDR2 FQNEAQ come from the germline V gene. V dropped 5 bases and J dropped 8 bases, with 16 bases sitting between them. This CDR3 is built from 14 residues. The CDR3 reads CASSPSGVYDEQFF. In DNA form, the CDR3 reads TGTGCCAGCAGCCCCTCCGGGGTTTACGATGAGCAGTTCTTC.

V gene TRBV5-4 combines with J gene TRBJ2-1; maybe TRBD1 (6 bases). V gave up 0 bases and J gave up 5 bases, with 12 bases separating them. Germline assignment: CDR1 SGHNT and CDR2 YYREEE (reference sequence). The CDR3 contains 15 residues. The CDR3 DNA follows: TGTGCCAGCAGCTTGGACCAGGGGATCCACAATGAGCAGTTCTTC. The encoded protein is CASSLDQGIHNEQFF. The complete variable domain, with remaining parts taken from reference TRBV5-4 and TRBJ2-1, reads ETGVTQSPTHLIKTRGQQVTLRCSSQSGHNTVSWYQQALGQGPQFIFQYYREEENGRGNFPPRFSGLQFPNYSSELNVNALELDDSALYLCASSLDQGIHNEQFFGPGTRLTVL.